Listed below are T cell receptor beta chains from one sample, sequenced in a study of CD8+CD57+ T cells in acquired aplastic anemia. Each CDR3 protein is one row after TCRdb ran MiXCR on the reads. This sample has about 470,000 distinct CDR3 sequences; around 32% occur once, and the top ten carry around 0.82%. The specimen sequenced was sorted CD4+, CD8+, or CD8+CD57+ T cells (not recorded which) from PBMCs. These receptors all stem from a human donor with aplastic anemia. The CDR3 runs from the conserved cysteine through the conserved F or W. The order of the fields is V gene, CDR3 length, J gene, D gene, clone size, CDR3 DNA, CDR3 protein. The D gene is left open where the match is weak. Clone size is shown for a subset of rows, as once, few, many or a class of expanded clone.

v_call: TRBV7-2
cdr3_length: 12
j_call: TRBJ1-4
d_call: -
clone_size: -
cdr3_nt: TGCGCCAGCAGCCACTTAACATTCAAACTGTTTTTT
cdr3_aa: CASSHLTFKLFF

v_call: TRBV13
cdr3_length: 16
j_call: TRBJ2-7
d_call: TRBD1
clone_size: few
cdr3_nt: TGTGCCAGCAGCTTAGGTTGGACAGGGAAGGGCTACGAGCAGTACTTC
cdr3_aa: CASSLGWTGKGYEQYF

v_call: TRBV12-3/TRBV12-4
cdr3_length: 16
j_call: TRBJ2-2
d_call: -
clone_size: few
cdr3_nt: TGTGCCAGCAGTTCCCCGGGGGGCCGGGACACCGGGGAGCTGTTTTTT
cdr3_aa: CASSSPGGRDTGELFF

v_call: TRBV3-1
cdr3_length: 16
j_call: TRBJ1-6
d_call: -
clone_size: few
cdr3_nt: TGTGCCAGCAGCCCCAGAATCGGTCAGGGACCTTCACCCCTCCACTTT
cdr3_aa: CASSPRIGQGPSPLHF

v_call: TRBV11-2
cdr3_length: 17
j_call: TRBJ1-1
d_call: -
clone_size: -
cdr3_nt: TGTGCCAGCAGCCGAACAGGGCGAATAAACATGAACACTGAAGCTTTCTTT
cdr3_aa: CASSRTGRINMNTEAFF

v_call: TRBV10-3
cdr3_length: 15
j_call: TRBJ2-7
d_call: -
clone_size: -
cdr3_nt: TGTGCCATCAGTGAGTCCCTTGGACCATCCTACGAGCAGTACTTC
cdr3_aa: CAISESLGPSYEQYF

v_call: TRBV19
cdr3_length: 15
j_call: TRBJ1-3
d_call: -
clone_size: many
cdr3_nt: TGTGCCAGTAGGATGACCTCAGGGTCCGGAAACACCATATATTTT
cdr3_aa: CASRMTSGSGNTIYF

v_call: TRBV19
cdr3_length: 14
j_call: TRBJ1-5
d_call: TRBD1
clone_size: -
cdr3_nt: TGTGCCAGTACTATGGGACAGGGGTATCAGCCCCAGCATTTT
cdr3_aa: CASTMGQGYQPQHF

v_call: TRBV29-1
cdr3_length: 13
j_call: TRBJ1-1
d_call: -
clone_size: few
cdr3_nt: TGCAGCGTCTCGGGTCGTGAGGGCACTGAAGCTTTCTTT
cdr3_aa: CSVSGREGTEAFF

v_call: TRBV19
cdr3_length: 15
j_call: TRBJ1-5
d_call: -
clone_size: -
cdr3_nt: TGTGCCAGTAGTTCCGCAGGGTGGGCGGATCAGCCCCAGCATTTT
cdr3_aa: CASSSAGWADQPQHF

v_call: TRBV20-1
cdr3_length: 15
j_call: TRBJ1-2
d_call: -
clone_size: many
cdr3_nt: TGCAGTGCTACCGACGTCGAGGGTACTAACTATGGCTACACCTTC
cdr3_aa: CSATDVEGTNYGYTF

v_call: TRBV19
cdr3_length: 15
j_call: TRBJ1-6
d_call: -
clone_size: -
cdr3_nt: TGTGCCAGTAGGACCCCCTTTGTGAGGAATTCACCCCTCCACTTT
cdr3_aa: CASRTPFVRNSPLHF

v_call: TRBV12-3/TRBV12-4
cdr3_length: 15
j_call: TRBJ2-3
d_call: TRBD2
clone_size: -
cdr3_nt: TGTGCCAGCATCAACGATGCGGGGGGGGCAGATACGCAGTATTTT
cdr3_aa: CASINDAGGADTQYF